This TCR beta chain was sequenced during a study of CD4 T cells in relation to SARS-CoV-2 and coronaviruses. Across the whole study: Negative control cultures got HIV-1 Nef peptides or no peptide.

The germline V gene has CDR1 LNHDA and CDR2 SQIVND (reference sequence). Trimming shortened V by 3 bases and J by 2 bases, and 14 bases separated the two germline ends. This CDR3 spans 15 amino acids. Produced via immunoSEQ multiplex PCR; TCRdb's table is partial and in-frame only. The data show around 23,000 clones, around 76% seen once. Regarding this clone: Its matching antigen is unknown.

Before the COVID-19 pandemic, during about 2010-2018, CD4+ T cells were taken from unexposed donors. After roughly ten days of culture, CD4+ T cells were isolated. Testing used SARS-CoV-2 S/N and four cold-coronavirus spikes on unexposed-donor CD4+ T cells, cells permitting. This receptor was obtained from a human donor in good health. The V and J genes are TRBV19 and TRBJ2-7; D is possibly TRBD1 (6 bases). What was sequenced was CD4+ T cells from PBMCs, cultured in vitro. CDR3 sequence reads: CASSIGAGTTYEQYF. The CDR3 bases are TGTGCCAGTAGTATCGGGGCAGGGACAACCTACGAGCAGTACTTC.